This T cell receptor (beta chain) is drawn from a study of OX40 agonist ivuxolimab in advanced cancers. The protocol was immunoSEQ multiplex PCR, while the TCRdb copy is restricted to in-frame clones and leaves out a portion. Of tens of thousands of clones listed, 75% to 90% are singletons. V gave up 4 bases and J gave up 8 bases, with 18 bases separating them. The CDR3 has 14 amino acids. The germline CDR1 and CDR2 sequences are SGDLS and YYNGEE. The clonotype originates from an adult with an advanced solid tumor such as melanoma, head and neck, liver or kidney cancer. The chain joins TRBV9 to TRBJ1-2; no clear D gene. Sequencing was performed on CD4+ or CD8+ T cells sorted from blood, taken in a trial of the OX40 agonist ivuxolimab. The CDR3 DNA is TGTGCCAGCAGCCCCCGAGTGTTCCCGTCGGGCTACACCTTC. Translation: CASSPRVFPSGYTF.